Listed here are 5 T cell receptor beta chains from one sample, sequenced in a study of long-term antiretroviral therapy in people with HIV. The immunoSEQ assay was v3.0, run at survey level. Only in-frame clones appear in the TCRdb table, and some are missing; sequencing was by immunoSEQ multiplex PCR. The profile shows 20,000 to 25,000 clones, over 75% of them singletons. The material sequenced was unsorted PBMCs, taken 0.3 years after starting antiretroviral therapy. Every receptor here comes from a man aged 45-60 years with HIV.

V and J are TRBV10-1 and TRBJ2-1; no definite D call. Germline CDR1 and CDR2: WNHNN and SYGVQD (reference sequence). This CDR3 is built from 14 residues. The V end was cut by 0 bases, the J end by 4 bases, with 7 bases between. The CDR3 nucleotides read TGCGCCAGCAGTGAGTCGGCAGCATACAATGAGCAGTTCTTC. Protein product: CASSESAAYNEQFF.

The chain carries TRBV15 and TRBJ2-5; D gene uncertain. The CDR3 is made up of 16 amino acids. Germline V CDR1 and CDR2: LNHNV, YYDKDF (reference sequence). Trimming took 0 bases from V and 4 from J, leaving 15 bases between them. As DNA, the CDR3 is TGTGCCACCAGCAGAGATGGGATTACGGTTCGAGAGACCCAGTACTTC. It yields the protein CATSRDGITVRETQYF.

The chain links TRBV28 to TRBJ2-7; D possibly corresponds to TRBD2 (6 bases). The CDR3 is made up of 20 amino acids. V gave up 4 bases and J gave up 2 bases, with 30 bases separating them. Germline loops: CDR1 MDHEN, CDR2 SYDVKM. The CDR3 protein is CASSWRLRGRSWVGAYEQYF. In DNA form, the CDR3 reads TGTGCCAGCAGTTGGAGGCTACGGGGGAGGAGTTGGGTTGGGGCCTACGAGCAGTACTTC.

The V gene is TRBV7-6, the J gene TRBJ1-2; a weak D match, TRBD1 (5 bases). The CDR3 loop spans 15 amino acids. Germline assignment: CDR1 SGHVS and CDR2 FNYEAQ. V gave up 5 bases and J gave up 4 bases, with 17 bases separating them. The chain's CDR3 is CASSPRVGATYGYTF. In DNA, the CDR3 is TGTGCCAGCAGCCCGAGGGTTGGGGCCACCTATGGCTACACCTTC.

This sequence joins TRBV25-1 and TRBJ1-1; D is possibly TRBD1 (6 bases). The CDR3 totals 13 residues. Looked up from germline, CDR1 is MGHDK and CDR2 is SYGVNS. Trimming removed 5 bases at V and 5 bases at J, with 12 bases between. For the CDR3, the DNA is TGTGCCAGCAGTCCGGGACACCTTACTGAAGCTTTCTTT. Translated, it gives CASSPGHLTEAFF.